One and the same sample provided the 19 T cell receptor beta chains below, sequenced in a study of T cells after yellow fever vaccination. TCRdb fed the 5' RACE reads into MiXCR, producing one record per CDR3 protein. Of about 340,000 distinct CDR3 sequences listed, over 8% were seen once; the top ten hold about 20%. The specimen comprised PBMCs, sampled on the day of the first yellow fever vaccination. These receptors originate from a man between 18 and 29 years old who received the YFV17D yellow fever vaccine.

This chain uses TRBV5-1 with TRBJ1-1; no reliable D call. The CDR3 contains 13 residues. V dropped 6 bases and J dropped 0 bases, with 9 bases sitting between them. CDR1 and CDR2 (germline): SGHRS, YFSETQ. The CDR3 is CASMGRLNTEAFF. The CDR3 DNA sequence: TGCGCCAGCATGGGCCGGCTGAACACTGAAGCTTTCTTT.

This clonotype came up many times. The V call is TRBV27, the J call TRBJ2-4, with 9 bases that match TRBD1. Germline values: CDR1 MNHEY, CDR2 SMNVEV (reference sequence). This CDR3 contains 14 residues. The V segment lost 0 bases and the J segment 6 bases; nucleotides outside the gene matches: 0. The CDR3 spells CASSLSGQGNIQYF. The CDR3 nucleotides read TGTGCCAGCAGTTTATCGGGACAGGGAAACATTCAGTACTTC.

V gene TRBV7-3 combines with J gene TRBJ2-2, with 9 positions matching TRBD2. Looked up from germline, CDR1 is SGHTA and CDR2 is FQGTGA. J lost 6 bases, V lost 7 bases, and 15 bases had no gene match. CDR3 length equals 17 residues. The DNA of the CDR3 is TGTGCCAGCACCTACCCCCTCGCTAGCGGGGTTCCCGGGGAGCTGTTTTTT. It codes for CASTYPLASGVPGELFF.

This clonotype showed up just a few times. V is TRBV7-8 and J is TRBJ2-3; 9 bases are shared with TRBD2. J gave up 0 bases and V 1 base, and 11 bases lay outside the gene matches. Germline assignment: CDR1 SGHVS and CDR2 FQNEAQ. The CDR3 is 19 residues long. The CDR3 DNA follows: TGTGCCAGCAGCTTAGGTCTGTTAGCGGGGGTTTCTAGCACAGATACGCAGTATTTT. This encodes CASSLGLLAGVSSTDTQYF. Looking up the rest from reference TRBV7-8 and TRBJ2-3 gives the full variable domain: GAGVSQSPRYKVAKRGQDVALRCDPISGHVSLFWYQQALGQGPEFLTYFQNEAQLDKSGLPSDRFFAERPEGSVSTLKIQRTQQEDSAVYLCASSLGLLAGVSSTDTQYFGPGTRLTVL.

DNA for the CDR3: TGTGCCAGCAGCTTAGCTTACCGCCCGCCGGGGGACTACACCTTC. Translated: CASSLAYRPPGDYTF. The genes are TRBV7-9 and TRBJ1-2; perhaps TRBD1 as D (5 bases). The V end lost 0 bases, the J end lost 10 bases, and 18 bases lay between the germline ends. This CDR3 comprises 15 residues. The germline CDR1 and CDR2 sequences are SEHNR and FQNEAQ (reference sequence).

CDR3 DNA: TGTGCCAGCAGCTACCAGGGGGACCCCGGGGAGCTGTTTTTT. Amino acid sequence: CASSYQGDPGELFF. The genes are TRBV9 and TRBJ2-2, with 7 nucleotides matching TRBD1. Germline CDR1 reads SGDLS; CDR2 reads YYNGEE. This CDR3 comprises 14 residues. Losses at the gene ends were 4 bases for V and 6 bases for J; bases not matched to a gene: 6.

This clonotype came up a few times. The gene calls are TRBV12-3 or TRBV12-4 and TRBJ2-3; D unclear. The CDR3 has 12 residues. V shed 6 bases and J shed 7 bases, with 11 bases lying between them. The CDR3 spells CASSLSPNTQYF. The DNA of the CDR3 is TGTGCCAGCAGCTTAAGTCCGAATACGCAGTATTTT.

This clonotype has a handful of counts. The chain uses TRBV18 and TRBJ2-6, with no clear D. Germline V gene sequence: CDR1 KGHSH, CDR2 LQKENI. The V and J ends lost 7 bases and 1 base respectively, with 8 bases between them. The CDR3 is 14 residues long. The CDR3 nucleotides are TGTGCCAGCTACCAGTCTTCTGGGGCCAACGTCCTGACTTTC. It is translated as CASYQSSGANVLTF.

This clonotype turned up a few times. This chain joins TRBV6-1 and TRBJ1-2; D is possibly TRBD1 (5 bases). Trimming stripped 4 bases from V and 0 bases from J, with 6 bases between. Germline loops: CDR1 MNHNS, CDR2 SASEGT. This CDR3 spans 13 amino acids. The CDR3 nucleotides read TGTGCCAGCAGTGTACAGGCTAACTATGGCTACACCTTC. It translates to CASSVQANYGYTF.

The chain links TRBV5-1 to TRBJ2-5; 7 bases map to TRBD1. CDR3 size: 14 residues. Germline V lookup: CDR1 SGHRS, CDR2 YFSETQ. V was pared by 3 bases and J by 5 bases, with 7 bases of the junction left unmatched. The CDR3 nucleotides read TGCGCCAGCAGCTCGCCAGGGGGTGACGAGACCCAGTACTTC. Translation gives CASSSPGGDETQYF. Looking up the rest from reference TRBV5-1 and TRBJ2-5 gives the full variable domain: KAGVTQTPRYLIKTRGQQVTLSCSPISGHRSVSWYQQTPGQGLQFLFEYFSETQRNKGNFPGRFSGRQFSNSRSEMNVSTLELGDSALYLCASSSPGGDETQYFGPGTRLLVL.

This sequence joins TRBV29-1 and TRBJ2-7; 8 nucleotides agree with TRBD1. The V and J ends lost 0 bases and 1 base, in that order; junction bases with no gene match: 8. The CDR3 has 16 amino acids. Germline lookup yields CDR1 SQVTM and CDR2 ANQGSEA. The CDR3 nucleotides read TGCAGCGTTGAAGATTGGACAGGGCTTCAATCCTACGAGCAGTACTTC. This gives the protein CSVEDWTGLQSYEQYF.

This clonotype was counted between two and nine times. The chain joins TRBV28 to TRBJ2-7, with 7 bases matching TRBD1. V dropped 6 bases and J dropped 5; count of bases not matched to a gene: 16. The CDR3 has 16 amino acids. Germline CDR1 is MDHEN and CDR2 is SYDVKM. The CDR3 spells CASSQLGQTPLDEQYV. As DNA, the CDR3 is TGTGCCAGCAGCCAGTTGGGACAGACACCCCTCGACGAGCAGTACGTC.

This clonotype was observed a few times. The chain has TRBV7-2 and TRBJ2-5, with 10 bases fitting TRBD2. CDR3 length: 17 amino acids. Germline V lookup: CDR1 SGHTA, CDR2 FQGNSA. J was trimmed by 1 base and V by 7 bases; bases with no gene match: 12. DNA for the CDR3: TGTGCCAGCACCAAAGGACTAGCGGCACCCTCCCAAGAGACCCAGTACTTC. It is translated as CASTKGLAAPSQETQYF. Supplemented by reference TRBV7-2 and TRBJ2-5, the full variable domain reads GAGVSQSPSNKVTEKGKDVELRCDPISGHTALYWYRQSLGQGLEFLIYFQGNSAPDKSGLPSDRFSAERTGGSVSTLTIQRTQQEDSAVYLCASTKGLAAPSQETQYFGPGTRLLVL.

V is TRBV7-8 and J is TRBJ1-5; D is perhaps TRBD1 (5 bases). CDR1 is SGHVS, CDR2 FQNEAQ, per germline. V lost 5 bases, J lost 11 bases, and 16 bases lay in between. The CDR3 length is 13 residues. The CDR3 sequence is CASSRDVGRAQHF. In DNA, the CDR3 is TGTGCCAGCAGCCGGGACGTCGGGAGGGCCCAGCATTTT.

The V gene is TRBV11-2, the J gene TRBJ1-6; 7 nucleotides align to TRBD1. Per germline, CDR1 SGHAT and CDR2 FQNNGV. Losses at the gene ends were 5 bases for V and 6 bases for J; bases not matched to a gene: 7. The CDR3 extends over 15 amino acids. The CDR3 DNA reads TGTGCCAGCAGCCAGCGACAGGGTAGTAATTCACCCCTCCACTTT. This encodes CASSQRQGSNSPLHF.

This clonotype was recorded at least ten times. CDR3 nucleotides: TGCGCCAGCAGCCAAGTGTCGGGGGAGGATTACGAGCAGTACTTC. This encodes CASSQVSGEDYEQYF. The rearrangement joins TRBV4-1 to TRBJ2-7; TRBD2 is a possible D gene (6 bases). The CDR3 has 15 residues. Germline V gene lookup returns CDR1 MGHRA and CDR2 YSYEKL. Trimming took 1 base from V and 4 from J, leaving 14 bases between them.

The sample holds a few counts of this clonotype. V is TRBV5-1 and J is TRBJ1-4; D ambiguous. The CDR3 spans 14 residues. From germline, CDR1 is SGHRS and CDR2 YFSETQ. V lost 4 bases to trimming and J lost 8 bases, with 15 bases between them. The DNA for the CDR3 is TGCGCCAGCAGCCCCCGCTCTTCCGACGAAAAACTGTTTTTT. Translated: CASSPRSSDEKLFF.

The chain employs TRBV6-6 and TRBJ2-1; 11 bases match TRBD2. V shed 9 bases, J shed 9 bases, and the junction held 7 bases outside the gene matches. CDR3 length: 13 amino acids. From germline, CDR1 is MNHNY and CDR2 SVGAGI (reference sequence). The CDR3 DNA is TGTGCCAGTCAGACTAGCGGGGAACTTGAGCAGTTCTTC. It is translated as CASQTSGELEQFF.

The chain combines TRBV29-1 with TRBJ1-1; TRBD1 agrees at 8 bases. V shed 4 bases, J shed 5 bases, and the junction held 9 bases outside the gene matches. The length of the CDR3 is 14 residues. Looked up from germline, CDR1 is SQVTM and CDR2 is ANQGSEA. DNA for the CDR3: TGCAGCGTTGTCCAGGGGGCGGTGGGTACTGAAGCTTTCTTT. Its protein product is CSVVQGAVGTEAFF.